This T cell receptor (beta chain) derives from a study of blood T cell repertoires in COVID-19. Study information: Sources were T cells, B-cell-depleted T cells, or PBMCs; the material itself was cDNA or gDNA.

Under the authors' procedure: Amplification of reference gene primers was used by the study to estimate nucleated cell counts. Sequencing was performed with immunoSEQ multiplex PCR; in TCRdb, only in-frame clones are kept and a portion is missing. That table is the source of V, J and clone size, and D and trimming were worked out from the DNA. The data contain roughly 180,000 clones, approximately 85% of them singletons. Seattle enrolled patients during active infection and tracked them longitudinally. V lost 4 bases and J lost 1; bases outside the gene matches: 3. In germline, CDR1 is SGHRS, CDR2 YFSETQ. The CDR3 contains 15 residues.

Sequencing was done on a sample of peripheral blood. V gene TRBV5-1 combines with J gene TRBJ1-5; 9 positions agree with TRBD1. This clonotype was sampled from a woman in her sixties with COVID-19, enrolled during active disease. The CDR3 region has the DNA TGCGCCAGCAGCGAGGGGACAGGGAGCAATCAGCCCCAGCATTTT. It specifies CASSEGTGSNQPQHF.